The T cell receptor beta chain under discussion was sequenced for a study of Tregs in tolerant kidney transplant recipients. Overall study findings and caveats: Few patients were studied, so findings need validation in larger groups. Changing PCR primers prevented nucleotide comparison between some patients' samples. This study did not directly address biological reproducibility.

A remark on this clone: Its antigen remains unknown.

After approximately 6 days with irradiated graft donor PBMCs, CFSE-labeled recipient PBMCs were FACS-sorted. The CDR3 runs to 15 residues. Germline CDR1 and CDR2: SGHTS and YDEGEE. With V trimmed by 4 bases and J by 2 bases, 6 bases remained unmatched. The protocol was immunoSEQ multiplex PCR, while the TCRdb copy is restricted to in-frame clones and leaves out a portion. The sample consists of about 15,000 clones, about 53% of them appearing once. This receptor was obtained from a human patient who received a combined kidney and bone marrow transplant. The material sequenced was CD4+ T cells from blood cultured with allogeneic cells, taken before the transplant. The chain uses TRBV5-8 and TRBJ2-5; 9 bases are shared with TRBD2. The CDR3 region is CASSPLAGPQETQYF. The CDR3 coding sequence is TGTGCCAGCAGCCCGCTAGCGGGGCCTCAAGAGACCCAGTACTTC.